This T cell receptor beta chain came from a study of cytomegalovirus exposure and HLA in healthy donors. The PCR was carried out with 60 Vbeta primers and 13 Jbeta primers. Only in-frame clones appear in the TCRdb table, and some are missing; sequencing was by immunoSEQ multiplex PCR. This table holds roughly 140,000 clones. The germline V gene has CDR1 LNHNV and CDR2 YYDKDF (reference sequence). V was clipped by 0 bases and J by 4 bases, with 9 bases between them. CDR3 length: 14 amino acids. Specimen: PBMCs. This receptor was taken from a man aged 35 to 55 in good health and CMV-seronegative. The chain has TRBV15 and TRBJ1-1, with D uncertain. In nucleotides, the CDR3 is TGTGCCACCAGCAGAGATCGGGTATTCACTGAAGCTTTCTTT. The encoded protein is CATSRDRVFTEAFF.